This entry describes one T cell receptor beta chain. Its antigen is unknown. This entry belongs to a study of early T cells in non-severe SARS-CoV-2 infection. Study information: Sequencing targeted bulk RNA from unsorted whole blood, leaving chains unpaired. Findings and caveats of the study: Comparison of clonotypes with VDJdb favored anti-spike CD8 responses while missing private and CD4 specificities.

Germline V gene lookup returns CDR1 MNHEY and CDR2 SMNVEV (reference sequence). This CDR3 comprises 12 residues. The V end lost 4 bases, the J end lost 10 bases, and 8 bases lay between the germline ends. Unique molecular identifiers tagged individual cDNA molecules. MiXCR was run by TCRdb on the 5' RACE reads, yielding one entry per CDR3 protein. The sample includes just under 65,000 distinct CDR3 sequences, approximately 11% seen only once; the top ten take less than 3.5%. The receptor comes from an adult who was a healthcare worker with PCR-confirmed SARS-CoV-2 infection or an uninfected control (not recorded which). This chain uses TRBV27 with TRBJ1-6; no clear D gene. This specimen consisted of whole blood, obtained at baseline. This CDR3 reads CASSSPGSPLHF. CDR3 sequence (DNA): TGTGCCAGCAGTTCGCCGGGATCACCCCTCCACTTT.